This T cell receptor beta chain is drawn from a study of beta chain features in type 1 diabetes. Findings and limits, study-wide: Insertions were fewer and deletions more numerous at VDJ junctions in type 1 diabetes patients. These data did not resolve whether HLA type affects TCRB rearrangement. Moderate yet significant TCRB CDR3 shortening was seen in Type 1 diabetes patients in all four CD4+ subsets.

Isolated RNA was reverse transcribed in full, so expressed TCRB transcripts were sequenced. Assay: immunoSEQ multiplex PCR; the TCRdb copy retains only in-frame clones and omits some. Of some 660,000 clones in the sample, over 11% were seen once. Trimming took off 3 bases at V and 4 bases at J, with 10 bases between the two ends. Germline CDR1 and CDR2: SGDLS and YYNGEE. The CDR3 length is 14 residues. Sort purity for all populations was recorded as exceeding 98%. This clone is a singleton in its sample. Its antigen is unidentified. The origin of this receptor is a man aged 18 to 35 with type 1 diabetes. V usage is TRBV9 and J usage is TRBJ2-2; a weak D match, TRBD1 (7 bases). Sample: naive CD4+ T cells from blood. The CDR3 bases are TGTGCCAGCAGCGCCAGGGGGGTCACCGGGGAGCTGTTTTTT. It encodes CASSARGVTGELFF.